The sequence of this TCR beta chain was determined in a study of cytomegalovirus exposure and HLA in healthy donors. Vbeta (60) and Jbeta (13) primers were used in the PCR. Libraries were prepared by immunoSEQ multiplex PCR; TCRdb keeps only in-frame clonotypes and omits some of them. The repertoire holds fewer than 130,000 clones, with approximately 80% as singletons. Everyone who donated was a healthy bone marrow donor. Germline V gene data show CDR1 as MDHEN and CDR2 as SYDVKM. V lost 5 bases, J lost 5 bases, and 12 bases lay in between. This CDR3 region has 13 residues. The V gene is TRBV28, the J gene TRBJ1-2; D unresolved. This clonotype originated in a woman between 55 and 75 years old in good health and CMV-seropositive. The specimen sequenced was PBMCs. CDR3 residues: CASSLGGGYGYTF. The DNA for the CDR3 is TGTGCCAGCAGTCTAGGAGGAGGGTATGGCTACACCTTC.